The 31 T cell receptor beta chains in this list originate from one sample, sequenced in a study of T cells after yellow fever vaccination. One entry per CDR3 protein results from TCRdb running MiXCR on the 5' RACE reads. The data show around 340,000 distinct CDR3 sequences, with around an eighth seen just once and around 3% held by the top ten. Sequenced here: CD4+ T cells sorted from PBMCs, sampled 15 days after the yellow fever booster vaccination. The receptors shown here come from a man aged 18 to 35 who received the YFV17D yellow fever vaccine.

This clonotype was observed a handful of times. The rearrangement uses TRBV4-2 and TRBJ2-3; 8 nucleotides align to TRBD2. V was clipped by 0 bases and J by 8 bases; unmatched bases: 13. This CDR3 region has 17 residues. CDR1 and CDR2 from the germline V gene are LGHNA and YNFKEQ. CDR3 DNA: TGTGCCAGCAGCCAAGATCCCGTCGGGGGGGCCCTGGGTACGCAGTATTTT. It yields the protein CASSQDPVGGALGTQYF.

This clonotype has only a few counts. The chain joins TRBV5-5 to TRBJ1-6; no clear D. Germline lookup yields CDR1 SGHKS and CDR2 YYEKEE (reference sequence). The V end lost 1 base, the J end lost 4 bases, and 12 bases lay between the germline ends. CDR3 length: 16 residues. The DNA for the CDR3 is TGTGCCAGCAGCTTGCTGTCGGGCGGTTATAATTCACCCCTCCACTTT. Amino acids: CASSLLSGGYNSPLHF.

This clonotype has only a few counts. The rearrangement links TRBV24-1 to TRBJ1-5; weak D call: TRBD1 (5 bases). Trimming stripped 3 bases from V and 3 bases from J, with 20 bases between. The V gene's germline CDR1 is KGHDR and CDR2 SFDVKD. This CDR3 spans 18 amino acids. The CDR3 coding sequence is TGTGCCACCAGTGATAGGGGCGACAAGCTAGGATTCAATCAGCCCCAGCATTTT. As protein: CATSDRGDKLGFNQPQHF.

The chain is built from TRBV5-1 and TRBJ2-3; 8 positions agree with TRBD1. This CDR3 region has 15 residues. CDR1 is SGHRS and CDR2 is YFSETQ in the germline V gene. V shed 4 bases, J shed 4 bases, and the junction held 8 bases outside the gene matches. As DNA, the CDR3 is TGCGCCAGCAGCCCGAACGGACAGGGAGCAGATACGCAGTATTTT. It specifies CASSPNGQGADTQYF.

This sequence joins TRBV20-1 and TRBJ1-5; D is ambiguous. The V end lost 3 bases, the J end lost 5 bases, and 14 bases lay between the germline ends. The germline gives CDR1 DFQATT, CDR2 SNEGSKA (reference sequence). CDR3 length equals 14 residues. In nucleotides, the CDR3 is TGCAGTGCTAGGGACCTCTTCCCTCATCAGCCCCAGCATTTT. The encoded protein is CSARDLFPHQPQHF.

This clonotype was counted a few times. The chain recombines TRBV3-1 with TRBJ2-3; 8 bases are a match to TRBD2. With 1 base clipped from V and 0 bases from J, the junction kept 9 bases outside the gene matches. The CDR3 length is 18 residues. CDR1 and CDR2 from the germline V gene are LGHDT and YNNKEL (reference sequence). The chain's CDR3 is CASSQVYLAGASTDTQYF. CDR3 DNA: TGTGCCAGCAGCCAAGTCTACCTAGCGGGCGCCAGCACAGATACGCAGTATTTT.

This clonotype has more than one count but fewer than ten. The rearrangement links TRBV12-3 or TRBV12-4 to TRBJ1-6, with 8 positions matching TRBD1. V lost 5 bases, J lost 3 bases, and 3 bases stayed unmatched. The CDR3 is made up of 15 amino acids. The CDR3 protein is CASSPDRGYNSPLHF. In DNA form, the CDR3 reads TGTGCCAGCAGTCCTGACAGGGGCTATAATTCACCCCTCCACTTT.

This clonotype was observed a few times. The CDR3 DNA reads as TGCGCCAGCAGCCAAGGAAGGGGGGCGAATGAAAAACTGTTTTTT. It is translated as CASSQGRGANEKLFF. The chain has TRBV4-3 and TRBJ1-4; a possible D gene is TRBD1 (6 bases). CDR3 length: 15 residues. The germline V and J ends were trimmed by 1 base and 5 bases, with 11 bases remaining between them. Germline V gene sequence: CDR1 LGHNA, CDR2 YSLEER.

CDR3 sequence (DNA): TGTGCCTGGAGTCCCACAGGGGTGAGGCAGTTCTTC. This codes for CAWSPTGVRQFF. V and J are TRBV30 and TRBJ2-1; 7 bases match TRBD1. Germline V CDR1 and CDR2: GTSNPN, SVGIG (reference sequence). The CDR3 spans 12 residues. The ends lost 2 bases at V and 12 bases at J; junction bases unmatched: 7.

J is TRBJ1-2 and V is TRBV20-1; possibly TRBD1 for D (5 bases). The CDR3 has 13 amino acids. The germline V gene encodes CDR1 DFQATT and CDR2 SNEGSKA (reference sequence). The germline V and J ends were trimmed by 5 bases and 1 base, with 11 bases remaining between them. This chain's CDR3 is CSASHRINYGYTF. For the CDR3, the DNA is TGCAGTGCTTCCCACAGGATTAACTATGGCTACACCTTC.

The J gene is TRBJ1-4, the V gene TRBV29-1; possibly TRBD1 for D (6 bases). V shed 6 bases and J shed 7 bases, with 15 bases lying between them. Germline loops: CDR1 SQVTM, CDR2 ANQGSEA. The CDR3 loop spans 13 amino acids. The CDR3 nucleotides read TGCAGCGTGGCGGGTTTGGACAGTGAAAAACTGTTTTTT. It codes for CSVAGLDSEKLFF.

This clonotype was detected a few times. This sequence joins TRBV3-1 and TRBJ2-7; D is unresolved. Germline V gene lookup returns CDR1 LGHDT and CDR2 YNNKEL (reference sequence). V lost 1 base and J 3 bases, leaving 4 bases between the germline ends. This CDR3 is 12 amino acids long. The chain's CDR3 is CASSQGGYEQYV. The DNA for the CDR3 is TGTGCCAGCAGCCAAGGAGGCTACGAGCAGTACGTC.

This clonotype was observed a handful of times. Given the absence of the conserved phenylalanine or tryptophan at the CDR3 end, a read error is likely. The DNA is omitted, as the CDR3 cannot be located on it reliably, and the CDR3 follows TCRdb's listing. The V gene is TRBV21-1, the J gene TRBJ1-2. TRBV21-1 is listed as a pseudogene. The CDR3 spans 13 amino acids, including both terminal residues. CDR3 sequence: CASSKGSSGIPIA.

This clonotype turned up a few times. CDR3 sequence reads: CASSLGTQNIQYF. Here the CDR3 DNA reads TGTGCCAGCAGCTTAGGGACTCAAAACATTCAGTACTTC. V and J are TRBV11-2 and TRBJ2-4; weak D call: TRBD2 (5 bases). The CDR3 loop spans 13 amino acids. CDR1 SGHAT and CDR2 FQNNGV come from the germline V gene. V was trimmed by 1 base and J by 5 bases, leaving 6 bases between them.

The CDR3 protein is CASRQQGANYGYTF. The DNA of the CDR3 is TGCGCCAGCAGGCAACAGGGGGCGAATTATGGCTACACCTTC. The rearrangement links TRBV4-1 to TRBJ1-2, with TRBD1 matching 9 bases. V lost 6 bases, J lost 5 bases, and 7 bases stayed unmatched. Germline lookup yields CDR1 MGHRA and CDR2 YSYEKL. CDR3 length: 14 amino acids.

This chain links TRBV6-1 with TRBJ2-3; no clear D gene. Germline loops: CDR1 MNHNS, CDR2 SASEGT. This CDR3 contains 13 residues. V lost 4 bases and J lost 2, with 7 bases in between. CDR3 loop: CASSAGLTDTQYF. The CDR3, as DNA: TGTGCCAGCAGTGCCGGGCTCACAGATACGCAGTATTTT.

The genes are TRBV6-5 and TRBJ2-2, with 7 positions matching TRBD1. Germline V gene data show CDR1 as MNHEY and CDR2 as SVGAGI. This CDR3 is 15 amino acids long. The J segment lost 0 bases and the V segment lost 7 bases, leaving 5 bases of the junction unmatched. The CDR3 sequence: CASTFDRANTGELFF. For the CDR3, the DNA is TGTGCCAGCACCTTCGACAGGGCGAACACCGGGGAGCTGTTTTTT.

The gene calls are TRBV20-1 and TRBJ1-1; maybe TRBD1 (5 bases). The CDR3 contains 16 residues. CDR1 DFQATT and CDR2 SNEGSKA come from the germline V gene (reference sequence). The V end lost 7 bases, the J end lost 6 bases, and 27 bases lay between the germline ends. CDR3 loop: CSVPPVTVSRASEAFF. The CDR3 bases are TGCAGTGTCCCCCCCGTGACAGTCAGTCGGGCCTCTGAAGCTTTCTTT.

This clonotype was counted between two and nine times. The J gene is TRBJ1-5, the V gene TRBV20-1; D remains unclear. Trimming left V 4 bases short and J 4 bases short, with 11 bases between. The CDR3 runs 13 residues. CDR1 and CDR2 (germline): DFQATT, SNEGSKA (reference sequence). The CDR3 region has the DNA TGCAGTGCTAAAACCGCTCCAAATCAGCCCCAGCATTTT. Encoded protein: CSAKTAPNQPQHF.

This clonotype has ten or more counts. The V gene is TRBV2, the J gene TRBJ2-1, with D hard to call. The V gene's germline CDR1 is SNHLY and CDR2 FYNNEI. CDR3 length: 11 residues. V was trimmed by 4 bases and J by 7 bases, leaving 5 bases between them. CDR3 residues: CASSGANEQFF. CDR3 DNA: TGTGCCAGCAGTGGAGCTAATGAGCAGTTCTTC.

The chain employs TRBV4-2 and TRBJ2-2; 10 bases fit TRBD2. Trimming took 3 bases from V and 1 from J; bases not matched to a gene: 11. The CDR3 sequence is 19 residues long. Germline V gene sequence: CDR1 LGHNA, CDR2 YNFKEQ. The CDR3 DNA is TGTGCCAGCAGCCACCGCTCCCTTAGCGGGGGGAAGAACACCGGGGAGCTGTTTTTT. Translated: CASSHRSLSGGKNTGELFF.

This clonotype was detected many times. The CDR3 DNA follows: TGTGCCAGCAGCCGGGAGGGACCGCGCGTCGGTACGCAGTATTTT. It encodes CASSREGPRVGTQYF. The chain joins TRBV2 to TRBJ2-3; 8 nucleotides line up with TRBD2. In germline, CDR1 is SNHLY, CDR2 FYNNEI. The CDR3 runs 15 residues. J was trimmed by 8 bases and V by 6 bases; bases with no gene match: 13. Using reference TRBV2 and TRBJ2-3 for the parts outside the CDR3, the full variable domain is EPEVTQTPSHQVTQMGQEVILRCVPISNHLYFYWYRQILGQKVEFLVSFYNNEISEKSEIFDDQFSVERPDGSNFTLKIRSTKLEDSAMYFCASSREGPRVGTQYFGPGTRLTVL.

The J gene is TRBJ1-2, the V gene TRBV6-5; D is uncertain. Trimming removed 4 bases from V and 7 bases from J, with 16 bases in between. Germline-derived CDR1 and CDR2 are MNHEY and SVGAGI. This CDR3 spans 14 amino acids. The CDR3: CASSSPGGVGGYTF. Written as DNA, the CDR3 is TGTGCCAGCAGTTCCCCGGGAGGCGTCGGTGGCTACACCTTC.

This clonotype was found a few times. The chain employs TRBV11-2 and TRBJ2-5; 7 bases are a match to TRBD1. V trimming: 6 bases; J trimming: 1 base; junction bases outside the gene matches: 2. The V gene's germline CDR1 is SGHAT and CDR2 FQNNGV. This CDR3 has 13 amino acids. The CDR3 sequence: CASSGQVQETQYF. As DNA, the CDR3 is TGTGCCAGCAGTGGACAGGTCCAAGAGACCCAGTACTTC.

This clonotype was seen more than once but under ten times. V and J are TRBV4-1 and TRBJ2-5; D gene uncertain. Trimming pared 4 bases from V and 5 bases from J, leaving 17 bases between. Germline lookup yields CDR1 MGHRA and CDR2 YSYEKL. This CDR3 region has 15 residues. CDR3 coding DNA: TGCGCCAGCAGCCCGGAAGACAACGCTAGGGAGACCCAGTACTTC. This sequence encodes CASSPEDNARETQYF.

Many counts were recorded for this clonotype. The junction differs from germline at one of its ends, possibly a read error. This sequence joins TRBV7-7 and TRBJ2-2; possibly TRBD1 for D (7 bases). CDR1 is SSHAT, CDR2 FNYEAQ, per germline (reference sequence). The CDR3 runs 15 residues. In DNA, the CDR3 is TGTGCTAGCAGCTTTGCGGGACAGAGTACCGGGGAGCTGTTTTTT. Encoded protein: CASSFAGQSTGELFF.

V gene TRBV5-1 combines with J gene TRBJ2-3; D unresolved. V was shortened by 0 bases and J by 2 bases, with 19 bases between the two germline ends. There are 18 residues in the CDR3. The V gene's germline CDR1 is SGHRS and CDR2 YFSETQ. The DNA of the CDR3 is TGCGCCAGCAGCTTGGGGTCTAATCCTGCTTTTGTCACAGATACGCAGTATTTT. This encodes CASSLGSNPAFVTDTQYF.

Details on this clonotype: It may be a read error: a sequence one base away is much more abundant. The rearrangement joins TRBV15 to TRBJ2-7, with D perhaps TRBD1 or TRBD2 (6 bases each). Between the trimmed V and J ends, which lost 5 bases and 5 bases, there was a span of 16 bases. The CDR3 extends over 14 amino acids. The germline gives CDR1 LNHNV, CDR2 YYDKDF (reference sequence). The CDR3 nucleotides are TGTGCCACCAGCGGAGGAGGGGGGAACCACGAGCAGTACTTC. Translated, it gives CATSGGGGNHEQYF.

This clonotype appeared a few times. J is TRBJ1-1 and V is TRBV5-5, with D possibly matching TRBD1 (6 bases). The germline V gene has CDR1 SGHKS and CDR2 YYEKEE (reference sequence). The CDR3 spans 14 residues. The V end lost 6 bases, the J end lost 2 bases, and 14 bases lay between the germline ends. CDR3 nucleotides: TGTGCCAGCACCACCGGACAGCCTAACACTGAAGCTTTCTTT. It encodes CASTTGQPNTEAFF.

This clonotype was seen a handful of times. The rearrangement uses TRBV6-5 and TRBJ1-2; TRBD1 agrees at 7 bases. The CDR3 is 12 amino acids. The V segment lost 6 bases and the J segment 9 bases; nucleotides outside the gene matches: 7. CDR1 and CDR2 (germline): MNHEY, SVGAGI. Written as DNA, the CDR3 is TGTGCCAGCAGGCGACAGGGACGGAGCTACACCTTC. Translation: CASRRQGRSYTF.

This clonotype was counted a few times. The chain is built from TRBV6-2 or TRBV6-3 and TRBJ1-1, with 8 bases fitting TRBD1. The CDR3 spans 14 residues. CDR1 and CDR2 (germline): MNHEY, SVGEGT. V was pared by 4 bases and J by 4 bases, with 5 bases of the junction left unmatched. CDR3 region: CASSWRTGITEAFF. Written as DNA, the CDR3 is TGTGCCAGCAGTTGGCGGACAGGGATCACTGAAGCTTTCTTT.